These 24 T cell receptor beta chains share one sample of origin, sequenced in a study of blood T cell repertoires in COVID-19. Clones were read by immunoSEQ multiplex PCR, and TCRdb kept only the in-frame ones, dropping some. The sample comprises 300,000 or so clones, roughly 87% of which are singletons, and approximately 0.93% rests with the top ten. The sequencing input was PBMCs or T cells enriched from blood (not recorded which). Receptors originate from a woman aged 25 to 39 who had recovered from COVID-19.

The chain couples TRBV10-2 to TRBJ1-2; D perhaps matches TRBD1 (6 bases). V lost 11 bases and J 6 bases, leaving 22 bases between the germline ends. The CDR3 has 14 amino acids. The germline V gene encodes CDR1 WSHSY and CDR2 SAAADI. CDR3 DNA sequence: TGCGCCGCTTCGGACAGTCCGCTAGGGAATGGCTACACCTTC. Amino acid sequence: CAASDSPLGNGYTF.

The chain employs TRBV2 and TRBJ2-1; D is undetermined. The germline V gene encodes CDR1 SNHLY and CDR2 FYNNEI. The CDR3 is made up of 18 amino acids. V was trimmed by 2 bases and J by 0 bases, leaving 17 bases between them. CDR3 bases: TGTGCCAGCAGTGAAAGCTTGGGCAGAACGAGCTCCTACAATGAGCAGTTCTTC. Amino acids: CASSESLGRTSSYNEQFF.

Concerning this clone itself: A read error may account for a junction end that differs from germline. This chain links TRBV7-2 with TRBJ2-3; the match to TRBD2 covers 10 bases. The CDR3 extends over 16 amino acids. Germline loops: CDR1 SGHTA, CDR2 FQGNSA. The CDR3 DNA reads as TGTGCCAGCAGCTACAAAGCGGGGGGGGGCAGTTCGGCCCAGCGTTTT. Translation: CASSYKAGGGSSAQRF.

This clone showed up just a few times. This chain connects TRBV25-1 to TRBJ1-2; D uncertain. CDR3 length: 14 residues. The germline gives CDR1 MGHDK, CDR2 SYGVNS. V was shortened by 1 base and J by 6 bases, with 12 bases between the two germline ends. For the CDR3, the DNA is TGTGCCAGCAGTGAATTGCTGGGGAGGGATGGCTACACCTTC. It translates to CASSELLGRDGYTF.

The gene calls are TRBV7-9 and TRBJ2-3; 9 bases align to TRBD2. The V segment lost 2 bases and the J segment 1 base; nucleotides outside the gene matches: 10. The CDR3 totals 18 residues. Germline CDR1 SEHNR, CDR2 FQNEAQ (reference sequence). CDR3: CASSLMGVAGAGTDTQYF. DNA for the CDR3: TGTGCCAGCAGCTTAATGGGAGTAGCGGGGGCCGGCACAGATACGCAGTATTTT.

The chain couples TRBV19 to TRBJ1-2; maybe TRBD1 (5 bases). The CDR3 runs to 15 residues. Germline CDR1 is LNHDA and CDR2 is SQIVND (reference sequence). V was trimmed by 4 bases and J by 0 bases, leaving 12 bases between them. The CDR3 protein is CASSKGRVTNYGYTF. CDR3 DNA sequence: TGTGCCAGTAGTAAAGGCAGGGTGACTAACTATGGCTACACCTTC.

V and J are TRBV5-4 and TRBJ2-1; the D is unclear. Trimming left V 4 bases short and J 2 bases short, with 13 bases between. The CDR3 is 15 residues long. The germline V gene encodes CDR1 SGHNT and CDR2 YYREEE (reference sequence). The chain's CDR3 is CASSNSSRPYNEQFF. In DNA, the CDR3 is TGTGCCAGCAGCAATAGCAGCAGACCCTACAATGAGCAGTTCTTC.

This clone was counted a few times. The chain joins TRBV5-1 to TRBJ2-7; 7 nucleotides agree with TRBD1. With V trimmed by 2 bases and J by 6 bases, 8 bases remained unmatched. The germline V gene has CDR1 SGHRS and CDR2 YFSETQ. The CDR3 sequence is 14 residues long. CDR3 residues: CASSFGQVRSEQYF. The CDR3 DNA reads TGCGCCAGCAGCTTCGGACAGGTAAGGTCCGAGCAGTACTTC.

This chain joins TRBV2 and TRBJ2-5; D is possibly TRBD1 (6 bases). The CDR3 sequence is 11 residues long. V was trimmed by 11 bases and J by 2 bases, leaving 9 bases between them. Germline CDR1 reads SNHLY; CDR2 reads FYNNEI. The CDR3 DNA is TGTGCCCAGGGGCGGCAAGAGACCCAGTACTTC. Its protein is CAQGRQETQYF.

This clone has only a few counts. V usage is TRBV19 and J usage is TRBJ1-5; TRBD1 is a possible D gene (6 bases). This CDR3 has 15 amino acids. CDR1 LNHDA and CDR2 SQIVND come from the germline V gene (reference sequence). The V and J ends lost 3 bases and 4 bases respectively, with 13 bases between them. CDR3 loop: CASSINGQTNQPQHF. The DNA of the CDR3 is TGTGCCAGTAGTATCAACGGACAGACAAATCAGCCCCAGCATTTT.

This clone appeared once. This chain connects TRBV14 to TRBJ2-1, with TRBD1 matching 10 bases. The germline V gene encodes CDR1 SGHDN and CDR2 FVKESK. There are 17 residues in the CDR3. With V trimmed by 0 bases and J by 8 bases, 10 bases remained unmatched. CDR3 protein: CASSQEGRQGAVDEQFF. The DNA for the CDR3 is TGTGCCAGCAGCCAAGAAGGCCGACAGGGGGCCGTGGATGAGCAGTTCTTC.

This sequence joins TRBV10-3 and TRBJ1-2; TRBD1 is a possible D gene (5 bases). CDR3 size: 14 residues. In germline, CDR1 is ENHRY, CDR2 SYGVKD. V dropped 1 base and J dropped 2 bases, with 8 bases sitting between them. CDR3 residues: CAISEWQGNYGYTF. The CDR3 nucleotides read TGTGCCATCAGTGAGTGGCAGGGAAACTATGGCTACACCTTC.

The chain joins TRBV7-9 to TRBJ2-3; 15 bases match TRBD2. This CDR3 spans 18 amino acids. Trimming removed 6 bases from V and 2 bases from J; junction bases left unmatched: 9. Germline V lookup: CDR1 SEHNR, CDR2 FQNEAQ (reference sequence). The DNA of the CDR3 is TGTGCCAGCAGATCCCCGGGACTAGCGGGGGGAATCACAGATACGCAGTATTTT. Amino acid sequence: CASRSPGLAGGITDTQYF.

This clone occurred a few times. The V and J genes are TRBV19 and TRBJ2-7; tentative D call: TRBD2 (6 bases). CDR1 is LNHDA, CDR2 SQIVND, per germline (reference sequence). V was cut by 6 bases and J by 7 bases, with 25 bases left in between. The length of the CDR3 is 16 residues. CDR3: CASSLGRLGAAGEQYF. Here the CDR3 DNA reads TGTGCCAGTAGCCTTGGACGACTAGGGGCCGCGGGGGAGCAGTACTTC.

DNA of the CDR3: TGTGCCAGCAGTTCCCGGGACAGGGGCATGAACACTGAAGCTTTCTTT. Its translation: CASSSRDRGMNTEAFF. J is TRBJ1-1 and V is TRBV28, with 10 nucleotides matching TRBD1. The CDR3 spans 16 residues. Trimming took 4 bases from V and 0 from J; bases not matched to a gene: 5. CDR1 is MDHEN, CDR2 SYDVKM, per germline.

V and J are TRBV2 and TRBJ2-1, with TRBD1 matching 10 bases. The V gene's germline CDR1 is SNHLY and CDR2 FYNNEI. The CDR3 runs 15 residues. J lost 5 bases, V lost 7 bases, and 8 bases had no gene match. The CDR3 DNA reads TGTGCCAGCAACGCGGGGGACAGGGGAAACAATGAGCAGTTCTTC. Residues: CASNAGDRGNNEQFF.

The chain has TRBV18 and TRBJ1-1; a weak D match, TRBD1 (5 bases). CDR3 size: 14 residues. Germline loops: CDR1 KGHSH, CDR2 LQKENI. Trimming cost V 3 bases and J 11 bases, with 19 bases left between them. As DNA, the CDR3 is TGTGCCAGCTCACCCGGGTCAGGGCTGGTTGTGGCTTTCTTT. Residues: CASSPGSGLVVAFF. Full variable domain (remainder filled in from reference TRBV18 and TRBJ1-1): NAGVMQNPRHLVRRRGQEARLRCSPMKGHSHVYWYRQLPEEGLKFMVYLQKENIIDESGMPKERFSAEFPKEGPSILRIQQVVRGDSAAYFCASSPGSGLVVAFFGQGTRLTVV.

The rearrangement joins TRBV21-1 to TRBJ1-2; TRBD1 reflects the table's D call only, with no check against the DNA. TRBV21-1 is a pseudogene segment. This CDR3 region has 11 residues. The CDR3 sequence is CASCRGYGYTF. The DNA of the CDR3 is TGTGCCAGCTGTAGGGGTTATGGCTACACCTTC.

The V and J genes are TRBV11-2 and TRBJ1-3, with 8 bases lining up with TRBD1. With V trimmed by 7 bases and J by 2 bases, 4 bases remained unmatched. CDR1 SGHAT and CDR2 FQNNGV come from the germline V gene. The CDR3 contains 14 residues. The CDR3 spells CASTQGAAGNTIYF. In DNA form, the CDR3 reads TGTGCCAGCACCCAGGGGGCGGCTGGAAACACCATATATTTT.

The rearrangement joins TRBV6-2 or TRBV6-3 to TRBJ1-6; 9 bases match TRBD1. The V segment lost 2 bases and the J segment 0 bases; nucleotides outside the gene matches: 5. The germline CDR1 and CDR2 sequences are MNHEY and SVGEGT. This CDR3 has 18 amino acids. In DNA form, the CDR3 reads TGTGCCAGCAGTTACGGCGGACAGGGGAGCTCCTATAATTCACCCCTCCACTTT. Residues: CASSYGGQGSSYNSPLHF.

V usage is TRBV5-6 and J usage is TRBJ2-6; 9 nucleotides line up with TRBD2. Germline values: CDR1 SGHDT, CDR2 YYEEEE. The CDR3 totals 19 residues. The trim removed 4 bases at V and 0 bases at J, leaving 11 bases unmatched. CDR3 sequence: CASSHAAGLAYSGANVLTF. Written as DNA, the CDR3 is TGTGCCAGCAGCCATGCCGCGGGACTAGCTTACTCTGGGGCCAACGTCCTGACTTTC.

The chain joins TRBV7-6 to TRBJ2-7, with a tentative D call TRBD1 (7 bases). V was clipped by 4 bases and J by 3 bases, with 13 bases between them. This CDR3 region has 14 residues. Germline CDR1 and CDR2: SGHVS and FNYEAQ. The CDR3 reads CASSSLQGGYEQYF. The CDR3 DNA reads TGTGCCAGCAGCTCGCTTCAGGGGGGCTACGAGCAGTACTTC.

J is TRBJ1-2 and V is TRBV3-1 (or the pseudogene TRBV3-2), with 8 bases matching TRBD1. The length of the CDR3 is 12 residues. V lost 8 bases and J lost 3; bases outside the gene matches: 2. Germline CDR1 reads LGHDT; CDR2 reads YNNKEL (reference sequence). This CDR3 is CASHRGDYGYTF. For the CDR3, the DNA is TGTGCCAGCCACAGGGGGGACTATGGCTACACCTTC.

The genes are TRBV10-2 and TRBJ1-6; no reliable D call. Trimming shortened V by 4 bases and J by 7 bases, and 5 bases separated the two germline ends. The germline V gene encodes CDR1 WSHSY and CDR2 SAAADI. The CDR3 contains 12 residues. In DNA, the CDR3 is TGCGCCAGCAGTGTCCCGAATTCACCCCTCCACTTT. Residues: CASSVPNSPLHF.